These 7 T cell receptor beta chains were all obtained from the same sample, sequenced in a study of regulatory T cells in long-lasting Graves disease. As to time point: newly diagnosed GD, antithyroid drugs for less than 3 months. RNA extracted from PBMCs served as the sequencing template. Combining iRepertoire HTBI primers with Arm-PCR of CDR3 regions, the authors built TCR beta libraries. TCRdb reanalysed the multiplex PCR reads using MiXCR and keeps one entry per CDR3 protein. The sample gives about 540,000 distinct CDR3 sequences, about 14% of which show up once; roughly a tenth is in the top ten. The sample was also linked to a second study, of T cells in Graves' hyperthyroidism and ophthalmopathy.

The sequences come from peripheral blood mononuclear cells (PBMCs), collected at new diagnosis, from a patient treated with antithyroid drugs. These receptors were taken from a man aged 25 to 40 with Graves disease.

This clonotype was detected ten times or more. The V call is TRBV11-2, the J call TRBJ1-1; the D is unclear. The germline V and J ends were trimmed by 1 base and 8 bases, with 14 bases remaining between them. Per the germline V gene, CDR1 is SGHAT and CDR2 is FQNNGV. The CDR3 extends over 14 amino acids. This chain's CDR3 is CASSLALGAGEAFF. For the CDR3, the DNA is TGTGCCAGCAGCTTAGCCCTCGGTGCGGGGGAAGCTTTCTTT.

The chain's CDR3 is CSCPAGGTDTQYF. CDR3 nucleotide sequence: TGCAGCTGTCCAGCCGGGGGCACAGATACGCAGTATTTT. The chain uses TRBV29-1 and TRBJ2-3; maybe TRBD2 (5 bases). Looked up from germline, CDR1 is SQVTM and CDR2 is ANQGSEA. Trimming removed 8 bases from V and 1 base from J, with 13 bases in between. The CDR3 runs to 13 residues.

This clonotype showed up many times. The rearrangement uses TRBV2 and TRBJ2-7, with D perhaps TRBD1 or TRBD2 (5 bases each). CDR3 size: 16 residues. V was pared by 2 bases and J by 0 bases, with 14 bases between. Germline CDR1 and CDR2: SNHLY and FYNNEI. For the CDR3, the DNA is TGTGCCAGCAGTGAACATCCAGGGACGGTCTCCTACGAGCAGTACTTC. Translation gives CASSEHPGTVSYEQYF.

The sample holds many counts of this clonotype. The gene calls are TRBV18 and TRBJ2-1; perhaps TRBD1 as D (5 bases). Germline CDR1 is KGHSH and CDR2 is LQKENI. The CDR3 runs 12 residues. V was shortened by 6 bases and J by 7 bases, with 10 bases between the two germline ends. The CDR3 DNA is TGTGCCAGCTCTAGGGGTGAGAATGAGCAGTTCTTC. This sequence encodes CASSRGENEQFF.

This chain uses TRBV5-6 with TRBJ2-7, with 13 bases identical to TRBD2. V gave up 4 bases and J gave up 1 base; unmatched junction bases: 5. The CDR3 loop spans 16 amino acids. In germline, CDR1 is SGHDT, CDR2 YYEEEE. In DNA, the CDR3 is TGTGCCAGCAGCGAATGGACTAGCGGGAGTTCCTACGAGCAGTACTTC. Protein: CASSEWTSGSSYEQYF.

Many counts were recorded for this clonotype. The J gene is TRBJ1-6, the V gene TRBV7-2; a weak D match, TRBD1 (5 bases). The germline V gene encodes CDR1 SGHTA and CDR2 FQGNSA. The CDR3 consists of 15 residues. Trimming removed 4 bases from V and 6 bases from J, with 13 bases in between. The CDR3 DNA follows: TGTGCCAGCAGCTCACAGGTTGGGGCTAATTCACCCCTCCACTTT. Encoded protein: CASSSQVGANSPLHF.

The table lists this clonotype with many counts. The chain links TRBV6-5 to TRBJ1-2; 10 bases match TRBD1. In germline, CDR1 is MNHEY, CDR2 SVGAGI. The CDR3 extends over 14 amino acids. The J segment lost 1 base and the V segment lost 4 bases, leaving 0 bases of the junction unmatched. CDR3 DNA sequence: TGTGCCAGCAGTTGGACAGGGGGTAACTATGGCTACACCTTC. It codes for CASSWTGGNYGYTF.